The next 30 T cell receptor beta chains were all read from a single sample in a study of identical twins. TCRdb re-analysed the 5' RACE reads in MiXCR, keeping a single row per CDR3 protein. The table lists around 1.7 million distinct CDR3 sequences, about 32% of them singletons. The material sequenced was cord blood. The receptors stem from a newborn girl in good health.

This clonotype was seen a handful of times. The V gene is TRBV3-1, the J gene TRBJ1-2, with TRBD1 as a possible D gene (5 bases). Trimming removed 4 bases at V and 4 bases at J, with 16 bases between. Germline loops: CDR1 LGHDT, CDR2 YNNKEL (reference sequence). This CDR3 comprises 15 residues. The CDR3 bases are TGTGCCAGCAGCCCCCAGACGACAGTCAGCTATGGCTACACCTTC. Its translation is CASSPQTTVSYGYTF.

This rearrangement joins TRBV6-7 to TRBJ2-7; tentative D call: TRBD1 (5 bases). TRBV6-7 is flagged as an ORF with uncertain function. The CDR3 length is 13 residues. Trimming removed 6 bases at V and 2 bases at J, with 11 bases between. The CDR3 sequence: CASRETETYEQYF. CDR3 in DNA: TGTGCCAGCAGGGAGACAGAAACCTACGAGCAGTACTTC.

This clonotype came up a few times. The CDR3 sequence: CASRTGGITEAFF. For the CDR3, the DNA is TGTGCCAGCAGGACAGGGGGCATCACTGAAGCTTTCTTT. The J gene is TRBJ1-1, the V gene TRBV7-2; 10 bases agree with TRBD1. This CDR3 comprises 13 residues. V gave up 6 bases and J gave up 4 bases; unmatched junction bases: 2. CDR1 is SGHTA and CDR2 is FQGNSA in the germline V gene.

This clonotype was counted between two and nine times. V usage is TRBV4-1 and J usage is TRBJ1-2; 7 nucleotides line up with TRBD1. CDR1 is MGHRA, CDR2 YSYEKL, per germline. This CDR3 comprises 18 residues. The V segment lost 0 bases and the J segment 5 bases; nucleotides outside the gene matches: 15. This CDR3 is CASSQDRAKGGRGYGYTF. For the CDR3, the DNA is TGCGCCAGCAGCCAAGATCGGGCCAAAGGGGGCCGTGGGTATGGCTACACCTTC.

This clonotype showed up many times. The chain is built from TRBV4-2 and TRBJ1-1, with 7 bases fitting TRBD1. Losses at the gene ends were 3 bases for V and 1 base for J; bases not matched to a gene: 2. Looked up from germline, CDR1 is LGHNA and CDR2 is YNFKEQ. This CDR3 is built from 14 residues. The CDR3 DNA follows: TGTGCCAGCAGCCACCGACAGGGGAACACTGAAGCTTTCTTT. Protein sequence: CASSHRQGNTEAFF.

The chain combines TRBV28 with TRBJ2-1; D call uncertain. The CDR3 runs to 17 residues. Germline CDR1 is MDHEN and CDR2 is SYDVKM. Between the trimmed V and J ends, which lost 6 bases and 9 bases, there was a span of 27 bases. The CDR3 region has the DNA TGTGCCAGCAGACCCCGTGAATACCGGAGCCTTAAGGGTGAGCAGTTCTTC. It is translated as CASRPREYRSLKGEQFF. The full variable domain, its missing parts supplied by reference TRBV28 and TRBJ2-1, is DVKVTQSSRYLVKRTGEKVFLECVQDMDHENMFWYRQDPGLGLRLIYFSYDVKMKEKGDIPEGYSVSREKKERFSLILESASTNQTSMYLCASRPREYRSLKGEQFFGPGTRLTVL.

The chain carries TRBV5-1 and TRBJ2-3, with D possibly matching TRBD1 (6 bases). CDR1 and CDR2 from the germline V gene are SGHRS and YFSETQ. The length of the CDR3 is 15 residues. V gave up 1 base and J gave up 0 bases, with 9 bases separating them. The CDR3 reads CASSLKDSSTDTQYF. The CDR3 DNA reads TGCGCCAGCAGCTTGAAGGACAGTAGCACAGATACGCAGTATTTT. Filled out from reference TRBV5-1 and TRBJ2-3, the complete variable domain reads KAGVTQTPRYLIKTRGQQVTLSCSPISGHRSVSWYQQTPGQGLQFLFEYFSETQRNKGNFPGRFSGRQFSNSRSEMNVSTLELGDSALYLCASSLKDSSTDTQYFGPGTRLTVL.

This clonotype was seen only once. The CDR3 region is CASSQDKASGIYNEQFF. Written as DNA, the CDR3 is TGCGCCAGCAGCCAAGATAAGGCTAGCGGGATTTACAATGAGCAGTTCTTC. This chain links TRBV4-1 with TRBJ2-1, with 9 bases identical to TRBD2. V lost 0 bases to trimming and J lost 4 bases; unmatched junction nucleotides: 7. Germline lookup yields CDR1 MGHRA and CDR2 YSYEKL. There are 17 residues in the CDR3.

This clonotype was counted between two and nine times. The rearrangement joins TRBV5-1 to TRBJ2-5; possible D gene TRBD1, 6 bases. CDR1 SGHRS and CDR2 YFSETQ come from the germline V gene. Trimming cost V 4 bases and J 2 bases, with 12 bases left between them. The CDR3 contains 14 residues. The CDR3 loop reads CASSRGQSQETQYF. For the CDR3, the DNA is TGCGCCAGCAGCCGAGGACAGTCACAAGAGACCCAGTACTTC.

This clonotype came up a few times. V is TRBV6-1 and J is TRBJ2-1; TRBD2 might be the D (6 bases). The CDR3 length is 12 residues. V dropped 8 bases and J dropped 5 bases, with 10 bases sitting between them. Germline V gene data show CDR1 as MNHNS and CDR2 as SASEGT. The CDR3, as DNA: TGTGCCAGCGGGGGACTCCACAATGAGCAGTTCTTC. As protein: CASGGLHNEQFF.

The chain has TRBV27 and TRBJ1-4, with D tentatively TRBD1 (5 bases). Trimming stripped 3 bases from V and 2 bases from J, with 10 bases between. Germline CDR1 is MNHEY and CDR2 is SMNVEV (reference sequence). This CDR3 has 15 amino acids. Here the CDR3 reads CASSFGGGTNEKLFF. The CDR3 coding sequence is TGTGCCAGCAGTTTTGGCGGGGGGACTAATGAAAAACTGTTTTTT.

This clonotype was counted between two and nine times. V usage is TRBV3-1 and J usage is TRBJ2-4; D gene unclear. V was shortened by 4 bases and J by 7 bases, with 11 bases between the two germline ends. Germline assignment: CDR1 LGHDT and CDR2 YNNKEL (reference sequence). This CDR3 is built from 13 residues. CDR3 nucleotides: TGTGCCAGCAGCCCCTCATGGGGTAACATTCAGTACTTC. Residues: CASSPSWGNIQYF.

V and J are TRBV4-1 and TRBJ2-3; 7 bases are shared with TRBD2. Germline V gives CDR1 MGHRA, CDR2 YSYEKL. V gave up 4 bases and J gave up 2 bases; unmatched junction bases: 9. This CDR3 comprises 16 residues. Here the CDR3 reads CASSPLYLAVTDTQYF. CDR3 in DNA: TGCGCCAGCAGCCCCCTCTATCTAGCGGTCACAGATACGCAGTATTTT.

This chain links TRBV6-1 with TRBJ1-6, with D perhaps TRBD1 (5 bases). In germline, CDR1 is MNHNS, CDR2 SASEGT. Trimming left V 7 bases short and J 4 bases short, with 8 bases between. The CDR3 is made up of 13 amino acids. CDR3 loop: CASTGVYNSPLHF. The CDR3 bases are TGTGCCAGCACGGGGGTATATAATTCACCCCTCCACTTT.

This clonotype was seen a few times. A read error may explain this, as a much larger clone is one base away. J is TRBJ2-7 and V is TRBV24-1; perhaps TRBD1 as D (6 bases). CDR3 length: 13 amino acids. Between the trimmed V and J ends, which lost 4 bases and 0 bases, there was a span of 6 bases. Germline assignment: CDR1 KGHDR and CDR2 SFDVKD. CDR3 DNA sequence: TGTGCCACCAGTGAGGACAGCTCCTACGAGCAGTACTTC. Translated, it gives CATSEDSSYEQYF.

This clonotype was counted between two and nine times. The CDR3 loop is CSARQATNEKLFF. As DNA, the CDR3 is TGCAGTGCTAGACAGGCAACTAATGAAAAACTGTTTTTT. The chain is built from TRBV20-1 and TRBJ1-4; the D is unclear. Germline V gene sequence: CDR1 DFQATT, CDR2 SNEGSKA (reference sequence). The CDR3 consists of 13 residues. The V gene lost 2 bases and the J gene lost 0 bases, with 4 bases spanning the gap.

This clonotype was counted between two and nine times. This sequence joins TRBV3-1 and TRBJ2-3; TRBD2 is a possible D gene (7 bases). From germline, CDR1 is LGHDT and CDR2 YNNKEL (reference sequence). The CDR3 is 17 amino acids. V lost 1 base to trimming and J lost 4 bases, with 18 bases between them. CDR3 loop: CASSQVFAGAPADTQYF. In DNA, the CDR3 is TGTGCCAGCAGCCAAGTCTTCGCGGGGGCACCCGCAGATACGCAGTATTTT.

This clonotype was seen only a few times. The chain employs TRBV3-1 and TRBJ2-3, with D tentatively TRBD1 or TRBD2 (6 bases each). The CDR3 is made up of 18 amino acids. V lost 1 base and J 1 base, leaving 18 bases between the germline ends. In germline, CDR1 is LGHDT, CDR2 YNNKEL (reference sequence). The CDR3 region is CASSQGEDGGRGTDTQYF. CDR3 coding DNA: TGTGCCAGCAGCCAAGGGGAGGATGGGGGGCGCGGCACAGATACGCAGTATTTT.

This chain connects TRBV10-3 to TRBJ2-3; 9 nucleotides match TRBD2. Germline CDR1 is ENHRY and CDR2 is SYGVKD. Trimming removed 10 bases from V and 5 bases from J; junction bases left unmatched: 10. The length of the CDR3 is 14 residues. The CDR3 nucleotides are TGTGCCACTAGTAGCGGGGGAGCGGGAGATACGCAGTATTTT. It specifies CATSSGGAGDTQYF.

Points on this clonotype: This may arise from a read error, as a much more abundant clone is one base away. The chain combines TRBV28 with TRBJ2-7; D not certain. The CDR3 runs 14 residues. The germline V gene has CDR1 MDHEN and CDR2 SYDVKM. V lost 6 bases and J lost 1, with 13 bases in between. In DNA form, the CDR3 reads TGTGCCAGCAGGTTCCTTGCCACTTCCTACGAGCAGTACTTC. Protein product: CASRFLATSYEQYF.

This chain joins TRBV9 and TRBJ2-3, with unresolved D. Trimming cost V 0 bases and J 4 bases, with 6 bases left between them. This CDR3 contains 13 residues. The V gene's germline CDR1 is SGDLS and CDR2 YYNGEE. The CDR3 DNA reads as TGTGCCAGCAGCGTAGGGGCGGCAGATACGCAGTATTTT. Its translation: CASSVGAADTQYF.

This clonotype was recorded many times. The rearrangement links TRBV6-6 to TRBJ2-3, with 10 bases fitting TRBD2. V shed 4 bases and J 3 bases; nucleotides not matched to a gene: 4. Germline loops: CDR1 MNHNY, CDR2 SVGAGI (reference sequence). CDR3 length: 15 amino acids. The CDR3, as DNA: TGTGCCAGCAGTTCCAGCGGGGGGGCGACAGATACGCAGTATTTT. Translated, it gives CASSSSGGATDTQYF.

In its sample, this clonotype was seen many times. The CDR3 spells CSVAPGDIGAERGLYYEQYF. The DNA of the CDR3 is TGCAGCGTTGCGCCGGGGGACATTGGGGCGGAAAGGGGACTCTACTACGAGCAGTACTTC. The chain couples TRBV29-1 to TRBJ2-7, with D perhaps given as TRBD1 or TRBD2 (6 bases each). Germline CDR1 and CDR2: SQVTM and ANQGSEA. V lost 4 bases and J 3 bases, leaving 34 bases between the germline ends. This CDR3 comprises 20 residues.

V gene TRBV4-2 combines with J gene TRBJ2-7, with TRBD2 identical over 11 bases. The CDR3 is 15 residues long. The germline gives CDR1 LGHNA, CDR2 YNFKEQ. V gave up 4 bases and J gave up 6 bases; unmatched junction bases: 8. The CDR3 sequence: CASSRPGTSGGEQYF. The DNA for the CDR3 is TGTGCCAGCAGCCGCCCCGGGACTAGCGGTGGCGAGCAGTACTTC.

This clonotype has a handful of counts. CDR3: CASSHLLGGETQYF. The CDR3 DNA sequence: TGTGCCAGCAGCCATCTACTAGGGGGGGAGACCCAGTACTTC. The chain has TRBV3-1 and TRBJ2-5; the D gene could be TRBD1 or TRBD2 (6 bases each). V lost 3 bases and J 5 bases, leaving 13 bases between the germline ends. Germline CDR1 is LGHDT and CDR2 is YNNKEL (reference sequence). The length of the CDR3 is 14 residues.

This clonotype has only a few counts. V gene TRBV20-1 combines with J gene TRBJ1-6; 10 nucleotides match TRBD1. The germline gives CDR1 DFQATT, CDR2 SNEGSKA (reference sequence). The J segment lost 7 bases and the V segment lost 4 bases, leaving 4 bases of the junction unmatched. The CDR3 contains 14 residues. In nucleotides, the CDR3 is TGCAGTGCTATCGACAGGGGGCTGAATTCACCCCTCCACTTT. It is translated as CSAIDRGLNSPLHF.

The gene calls are TRBV25-1 and TRBJ1-1; maybe TRBD1 (5 bases). V was shortened by 2 bases and J by 8 bases, with 15 bases between the two germline ends. CDR3 length: 14 amino acids. Germline V gives CDR1 MGHDK, CDR2 SYGVNS. This CDR3 is CASSEGDLTAEAFF. In nucleotides, the CDR3 is TGTGCCAGCAGTGAAGGGGACCTGACAGCCGAAGCTTTCTTT. Combining the CDR3 with reference TRBV25-1 and TRBJ1-1 gives the whole variable domain EADIYQTPRYLVIGTGKKITLECSQTMGHDKMYWYQQDPGMELHLIHYSYGVNSTEKGDLSSESTVSRIRTEHFPLTLESARPSHTSQYLCASSEGDLTAEAFFGQGTRLTVV.

This chain uses TRBV3-1 with TRBJ2-3; a weak D match, TRBD2 (6 bases). Per germline, CDR1 LGHDT and CDR2 YNNKEL (reference sequence). Between the trimmed V and J ends, which lost 2 bases and 0 bases, there was a span of 18 bases. The CDR3 covers 18 residues. The CDR3: CASSQTSLSGLSTDTQYF. The CDR3 DNA follows: TGTGCCAGCAGCCAAACCTCCCTTAGCGGCCTTAGCACAGATACGCAGTATTTT.

The chain joins TRBV20-1 to TRBJ2-1; no definite D call. Germline values: CDR1 DFQATT, CDR2 SNEGSKA (reference sequence). V dropped 1 base and J dropped 7 bases, with 8 bases sitting between them. The CDR3 is made up of 12 amino acids. Here the CDR3 reads CSARGGANEQFF. The CDR3 DNA reads as TGCAGTGCTAGAGGAGGAGCGAATGAGCAGTTCTTC.

The chain is built from TRBV3-1 and TRBJ2-1, with 7 positions matching TRBD2. V was clipped by 1 base and J by 10 bases; unmatched bases: 7. Looked up from germline, CDR1 is LGHDT and CDR2 is YNNKEL (reference sequence). This CDR3 has 14 amino acids. Here the CDR3 DNA reads TGTGCCAGCAGCCAAGCCAGCGGGAATTACGAGCAGTTCTTC. This gives the protein CASSQASGNYEQFF.